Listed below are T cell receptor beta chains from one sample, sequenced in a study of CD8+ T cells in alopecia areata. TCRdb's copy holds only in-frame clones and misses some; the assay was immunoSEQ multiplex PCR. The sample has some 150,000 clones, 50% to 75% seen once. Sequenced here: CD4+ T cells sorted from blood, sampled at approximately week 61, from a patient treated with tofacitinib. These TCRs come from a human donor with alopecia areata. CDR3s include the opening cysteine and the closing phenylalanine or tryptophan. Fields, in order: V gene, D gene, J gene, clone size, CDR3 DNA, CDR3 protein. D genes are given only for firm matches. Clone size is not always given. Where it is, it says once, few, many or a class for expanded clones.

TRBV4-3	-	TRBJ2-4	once	TGCGCCAGCAGCCAAGAGGAAATAGTGAGAATTCAGTACTTC	CASSQEEIVRIQYF
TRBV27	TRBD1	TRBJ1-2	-	TGTGCCAGCAGTTCTGTCGGGGACAGGGATGGATATTATGGCTACACCTTC	CASSSVGDRDGYYGYTF
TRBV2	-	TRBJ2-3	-	TGTGCCAGCAGTGAAGCGGGGGTCCGGGCAGATACGCAGTATTTT	CASSEAGVRADTQYF
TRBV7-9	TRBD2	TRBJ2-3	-	TGTGCCAGCAGCTTACTAGGGCTAGCGGGATTTAGCACAGATACGCAGTATTTT	CASSLLGLAGFSTDTQYF
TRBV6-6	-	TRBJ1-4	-	TGTGCCAGCAGCCAATACGAAAAACTGTTTTTT	CASSQYEKLFF
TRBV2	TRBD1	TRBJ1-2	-	TGTGCCAGCAGTAAGGGGACAGGGGGCGAAGGTGGCTACACCTTC	CASSKGTGGEGGYTF
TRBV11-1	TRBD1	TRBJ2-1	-	TGTGCCAGCAGCGCCGGGACAGCCAGTCCGTTCTTC	CASSAGTASPFF
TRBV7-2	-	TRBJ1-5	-	TGTGCCAGCAGCTTTGGGTCAGGAAATCAGCCCCAGCATTTT	CASSFGSGNQPQHF
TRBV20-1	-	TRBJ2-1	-	TGCAGTGCTAGTCGCTCCCGGGAGCAGTTCTTC	CSASRSREQFF
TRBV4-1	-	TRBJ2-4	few	TGCGCCAGCAGCCCGACGCGGGTCAGAGGGGACATTCAGTACTTC	CASSPTRVRGDIQYF
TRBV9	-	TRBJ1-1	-	TGTGCCAGCAGCGACGGACAGCCGCGTACTGAAGCTTTCTTT	CASSDGQPRTEAFF
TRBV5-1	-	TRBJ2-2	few	TGCGCCAGCAGCTTCGGCCAGTCGAACACCGGGGAGCTGTTTTTT	CASSFGQSNTGELFF
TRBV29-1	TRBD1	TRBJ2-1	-	TGCAGCGCTGACCGGACAGGGGGTCATGAGCAGTTCTTC	CSADRTGGHEQFF
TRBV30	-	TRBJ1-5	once	TGTGCCTGGAGTGTTGAGTCAGGGGTTGCGAGCAATCAGCCCCAGCATTTT	CAWSVESGVASNQPQHF
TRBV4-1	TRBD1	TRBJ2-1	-	TGCGCCAGCAGCCACTTGCAGGGGGCTGGTTACAATGAGCAGTTCTTC	CASSHLQGAGYNEQFF
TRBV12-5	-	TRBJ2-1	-	TGTGCTAGTGGTTGGTTGACAGGCTTCTCCTACAATGAGCAGTTCTTC	CASGWLTGFSYNEQFF
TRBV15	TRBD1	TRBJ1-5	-	TGTGCCACCAGCAGAGAAGGACAGGGTTTCAATCAGCCCCAGCATTTT	CATSREGQGFNQPQHF
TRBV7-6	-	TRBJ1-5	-	TGTGCCAGCAGCCCACGGACAGACTATCAGCCCCAGCATTTT	CASSPRTDYQPQHF
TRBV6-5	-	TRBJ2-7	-	TGTGCCAGCAGTTACTTACACGAGCAGTACTTC	CASSYLHEQYF
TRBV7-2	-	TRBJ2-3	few	TGTGCCAGCAGCTTAGAGGGGCCAGGGTATACAGATACGCAGTATTTT	CASSLEGPGYTDTQYF
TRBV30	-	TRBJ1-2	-	TGTGCCTGGAGTGTCTGGGTAGGGATCCACTATGGCTACACCTTC	CAWSVWVGIHYGYTF
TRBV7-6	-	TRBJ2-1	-	TGTGCCAGCAGCTTAGATCTCCAGCAGTTCTTC	CASSLDLQQFF
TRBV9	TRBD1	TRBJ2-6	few	TGTGCCAGCAGTGCTACAGGGGCTGGGGCCAACGTCCTGACTTTC	CASSATGAGANVLTF
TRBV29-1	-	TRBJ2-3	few	TGCAGCGTTCTCCACGAAGGCACAGATACGCAGTATTTT	CSVLHEGTDTQYF
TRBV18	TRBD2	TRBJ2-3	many	TGTGCCAGCTCAACCGGGACTACTGCGCAGTATTTT	CASSTGTTAQYF
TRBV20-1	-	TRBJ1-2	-	TGCAGTGCTAGTGTGGCGGATGGCTACACCTTC	CSASVADGYTF
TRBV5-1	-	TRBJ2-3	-	TGCGCCAGCAGCTCCCAGGGAGATACGCAGTATTTT	CASSSQGDTQYF
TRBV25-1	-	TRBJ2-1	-	TGTGCCAGCAGGGGGCCCAATGAGCAGTTCTTC	CASRGPNEQFF
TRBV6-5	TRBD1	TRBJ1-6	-	TGTGCCAGCAGTATCACAGGGGGGCGTTCACCCCTCCACTTT	CASSITGGRSPLHF
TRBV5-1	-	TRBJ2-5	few	TGCGCCAGCAGCCATAGGCAAGAGACCCAGTACTTC	CASSHRQETQYF
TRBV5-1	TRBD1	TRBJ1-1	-	TGCGCCAGCAGCTGGGGGACAGGGGCGAACACTGAAGCTTTCTTT	CASSWGTGANTEAFF
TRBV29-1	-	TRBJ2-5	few	TGCAGCGTTGCGGAGGGGACCCAGTACTTC	CSVAEGTQYF
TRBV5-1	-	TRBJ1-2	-	TGCGCCAGCAGGTTTGGGGCCAGGGAGGATGGCTACACCTTC	CASRFGAREDGYTF
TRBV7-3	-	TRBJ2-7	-	TGTGCCAGCAGCTTAACCTACAGGGACGAGCAGTACTTC	CASSLTYRDEQYF
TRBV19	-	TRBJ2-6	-	TGTGCCAGTAGGGCAGGGGGGAGTGGGGCCAACGTCCTGACTTTC	CASRAGGSGANVLTF
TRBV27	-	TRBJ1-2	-	TGTGCCAGCAGTCTACAGAGAACCAACTATGGCTACACCTTC	CASSLQRTNYGYTF
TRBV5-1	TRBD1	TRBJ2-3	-	TGCGCCAGCAGCTTACCGACAGGGTATCAATTCACAGATACGCAGTATTTT	CASSLPTGYQFTDTQYF
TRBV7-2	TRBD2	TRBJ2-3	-	TGTGCCAGCAGCTTATCCGGGACTAGCCATTTTACGCAGTATTTT	CASSLSGTSHFTQYF
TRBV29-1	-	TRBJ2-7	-	TGCAGCGTCGCTTCCGGGACACTGACCTACGAGCAGTACTTC	CSVASGTLTYEQYF
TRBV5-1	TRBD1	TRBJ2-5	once	TGCGCCAGCAGCTGGGATGGACAGGGAGGAGAGACCCAGTACTTC	CASSWDGQGGETQYF
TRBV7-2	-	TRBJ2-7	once	TGTGCCAGCAGCTTAGGGAGGGGCCTCCTCTCCTACGAGCAGTACTTC	CASSLGRGLLSYEQYF
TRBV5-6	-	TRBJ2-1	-	TGTGCCAGCAGCTTGAGGGTCGACAGTTACAATGAGCAGTTCTTC	CASSLRVDSYNEQFF
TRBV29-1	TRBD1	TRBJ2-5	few	TGCAGCGTTGAAAGGACAGGGCGCCGGGAGACCCAGTACTTC	CSVERTGRRETQYF
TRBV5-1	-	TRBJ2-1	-	TGCGCCAGCAGCTTGCAGGGCGGGACCTACAATGAGCAGTTCTTC	CASSLQGGTYNEQFF
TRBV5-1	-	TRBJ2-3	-	TGCGCCAGCAGCTTGGATCCAGGGAATTCTTACGATACGCAGTATTTT	CASSLDPGNSYDTQYF
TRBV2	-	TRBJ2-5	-	TGTGCCAGCAGGGAAGGAGAGACCCAGTACTTC	CASREGETQYF
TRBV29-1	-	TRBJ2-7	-	TGCAGCGTTGACCTCGTAGGACCCAAAGGTCAGCAGTACTTC	CSVDLVGPKGQQYF
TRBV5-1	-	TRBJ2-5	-	TGCGCCAGCGCCCGGGCCTCCCAAGAGACCCAGTACTTC	CASARASQETQYF
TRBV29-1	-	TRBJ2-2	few	TGCAGCGTTCGGTTCACCGGGGAGCTGTTTTTT	CSVRFTGELFF
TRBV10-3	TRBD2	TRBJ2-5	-	TGTGCCATCAGTGCTCGGGGGGAAGGAGAGACCCAGTACTTC	CAISARGEGETQYF
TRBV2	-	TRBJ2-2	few	TGTGCCAGCAGTGGTTCCGGGTCGAACACCGGGGAGCTGTTTTTT	CASSGSGSNTGELFF
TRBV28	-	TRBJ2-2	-	TGTGCCAGCACCGTCGATGGCACCGGGGAGCTGTTTTTT	CASTVDGTGELFF
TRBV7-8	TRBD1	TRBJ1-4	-	TGTGCCAGCAGCTTAGGGAACCCCATTCGGACAGGGGTTGGAGAAAAACTGTTTTTT	CASSLGNPIRTGVGEKLFF
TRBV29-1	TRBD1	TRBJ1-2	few	TGCAGCGTTGACCACCGACAGGGAATAAACTATGGCTACACCTTC	CSVDHRQGINYGYTF
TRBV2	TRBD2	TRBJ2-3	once	TGTGCCAGCAGTGAACCGTTAGGACTAGCGGGCACAGATACGCAGTATTTT	CASSEPLGLAGTDTQYF